Below, 18 T cell receptor beta chains from the same sample are listed, as sequenced in a study of CD8 T cells in Susac syndrome. An amount of RNA that ranged from roughly 0.45 to 1 ug was reverse transcribed with random hexamers. TCRdb re-called the immunoSEQ multiplex PCR reads with MiXCR, one entry per CDR3 protein. The sample consists of 180,000 or so distinct CDR3 sequences, 90% to 95% of them appearing once. The sequenced sample was CD4+ T cells from PBMCs. Every receptor here comes from a human donor with multiple sclerosis.

This sequence joins TRBV5-1 and TRBJ2-2; no definite D call. V lost 0 bases and J 5 bases, leaving 8 bases between the germline ends. Looked up from germline, CDR1 is SGHRS and CDR2 is YFSETQ. The CDR3 covers 14 residues. The chain's CDR3 is CASSLDYGTGELFF. DNA of the CDR3: TGCGCCAGCAGCTTGGACTATGGGACCGGGGAGCTGTTTTTT.

Concerning this clonotype: One junction end disagrees with the germline gene, perhaps due to a read error. The chain employs TRBV7-7 and TRBJ1-1; no clear D gene. Germline lookup yields CDR1 SSHAT and CDR2 FNYEAQ (reference sequence). The CDR3 consists of 13 residues. The CDR3 DNA reads as TGTGCTAGCAGCCGAGAGAGAGACACTGAAGCTTTCTTT. It translates to CASSRERDTEAFF.

The chain carries TRBV3-1 and TRBJ2-7; no reliable D call. The CDR3 is 14 amino acids. CDR1 LGHDT and CDR2 YNNKEL come from the germline V gene (reference sequence). V lost 4 bases, J lost 2 bases, and 12 bases lay in between. The CDR3 protein is CASSPPWATYEQYF. The CDR3 DNA follows: TGTGCCAGCAGCCCGCCGTGGGCGACCTACGAGCAGTACTTC.

This clonotype was counted once. The V call is TRBV19, the J call TRBJ1-1; the D gene is possibly TRBD1 (5 bases). The germline V gene encodes CDR1 LNHDA and CDR2 SQIVND (reference sequence). This CDR3 has 13 amino acids. V dropped 6 bases and J dropped 3 bases, with 11 bases sitting between them. CDR3 nucleotide sequence: TGTGCCAGTAGAGTTGACAGAGACACTGAAGCTTTCTTT. This codes for CASRVDRDTEAFF.

The chain couples TRBV30 to TRBJ1-1, with D uncertain. V lost 3 bases and J 2 bases, leaving 10 bases between the germline ends. Germline lookup yields CDR1 GTSNPN and CDR2 SVGIG (reference sequence). The CDR3 contains 13 residues. CDR3 residues: CAWSLGLNTEAFF. CDR3 coding DNA: TGTGCCTGGAGCCTGGGCCTCAACACTGAAGCTTTCTTT.

The CDR3 nucleotides are TGTGCCAGCAGCCGAGGGGGGGAGTCGAGCTCCTACAATGAGCAGTTCTTC. It codes for CASSRGGESSSYNEQFF. V and J are TRBV11-1 and TRBJ2-1, with D possibly TRBD2 on 7 matching bases. V lost 5 bases to trimming and J lost 0 bases, with 17 bases between them. This CDR3 is 17 amino acids long. Germline lookup yields CDR1 SGHAT and CDR2 FQDESV (reference sequence).

The chain has TRBV30 and TRBJ2-2, with 9 bases identical to TRBD2. Germline values: CDR1 GTSNPN, CDR2 SVGIG (reference sequence). The CDR3 length is 15 residues. V was clipped by 0 bases and J by 3 bases; unmatched bases: 2. CDR3 sequence (DNA): TGTGCCTGGAGTGTCGCGGGGGGGTACACCGGGGAGCTGTTTTTT. It yields the protein CAWSVAGGYTGELFF.

This chain joins TRBV20-1 and TRBJ1-2; a weak D match, TRBD1 (5 bases). Germline CDR1 reads DFQATT; CDR2 reads SNEGSKA (reference sequence). The CDR3 is made up of 13 amino acids. The ends were cut back, 3 bases at V and 8 bases at J, with 16 bases in the middle. The CDR3 sequence is CSASPWGEEGYTF. CDR3 sequence (DNA): TGCAGTGCTAGTCCGTGGGGGGAGGAGGGCTACACCTTC.

The chain is built from TRBV3-1 and TRBJ2-3; no definite D call. V lost 2 bases, J lost 5 bases, and 8 bases lay in between. Germline V gives CDR1 LGHDT, CDR2 YNNKEL (reference sequence). This CDR3 spans 13 amino acids. DNA for the CDR3: TGTGCCAGCAGCCAAAGGCAAGAAGATACGCAGTATTTT. Protein: CASSQRQEDTQYF.

V is TRBV23-1 and J is TRBJ2-4; 9 bases line up with TRBD2. TRBV23-1 is an ORF, and what it does is uncertain. The CDR3 consists of 16 residues. J was trimmed by 5 bases and V by 0 bases; bases with no gene match: 5. CDR3 bases: TGCGCCAGCAGTCAATCGTGCGGGAGGGTCCAAAACATTCAGTACTTC. The encoded protein is CASSQSCGRVQNIQYF.

V usage is TRBV2 and J usage is TRBJ2-3; D might be TRBD2 (5 bases). Trimming took 3 bases from V and 0 from J, leaving 7 bases between them. The germline CDR1 and CDR2 sequences are SNHLY and FYNNEI. The CDR3 loop spans 14 amino acids. The CDR3 sequence: CASSDRTSTDTQYF. CDR3 DNA: TGTGCCAGCAGTGACAGGACTAGCACAGATACGCAGTATTTT.

The genes are TRBV5-1 and TRBJ2-1, with unresolved D. The CDR3 covers 14 residues. V lost 0 bases to trimming and J lost 5 bases, with 9 bases between them. Germline assignment: CDR1 SGHRS and CDR2 YFSETQ. The CDR3 DNA reads TGCGCCAGCAGCTTGGCCTCTATTGACAATGAGCAGTTCTTC. Protein product: CASSLASIDNEQFF. The complete variable domain, with remaining parts taken from reference TRBV5-1 and TRBJ2-1, reads KAGVTQTPRYLIKTRGQQVTLSCSPISGHRSVSWYQQTPGQGLQFLFEYFSETQRNKGNFPGRFSGRQFSNSRSEMNVSTLELGDSALYLCASSLASIDNEQFFGPGTRLTVL.

J is TRBJ2-4 and V is TRBV20-1, with a tentative D call TRBD2 (5 bases). Trimming pared 8 bases from V and 8 bases from J, leaving 16 bases between. The CDR3 has 12 amino acids. Germline V lookup: CDR1 DFQATT, CDR2 SNEGSKA (reference sequence). The chain's CDR3 is CSSLSRTDIQYF. The CDR3 DNA reads as TGCAGTTCACTTTCAAGGACTGACATTCAGTACTTC.

This rearrangement joins TRBV6-6 to TRBJ2-3; possibly TRBD2 for D (6 bases). The CDR3 sequence is 14 residues long. Germline values: CDR1 MNHNY, CDR2 SVGAGI (reference sequence). V was pared by 4 bases and J by 7 bases, with 15 bases between. CDR3 coding DNA: TGTGCCAGCAGTTCCGGGACTTTGGGGAATACGCAGTATTTT. Protein product: CASSSGTLGNTQYF.

The chain couples TRBV12-3 or TRBV12-4 to TRBJ2-7; D is ambiguous. Trimming shortened V by 4 bases and J by 7 bases, and 11 bases separated the two germline ends. This CDR3 is built from 12 residues. CDR3: CASSSPLGEQYF. CDR3 in DNA: TGTGCCAGCAGTTCCCCCCTAGGGGAGCAGTACTTC.

J is TRBJ1-5 and V is TRBV28; 11 nucleotides align to TRBD1. Germline trimming cut 6 bases from V and 3 bases from J; bases unmatched to any gene: 7. The germline CDR1 and CDR2 sequences are MDHEN and SYDVKM. The CDR3 sequence is 16 residues long. CDR3 sequence reads: CASRPGTGGFNQPQHF. The CDR3 region has the DNA TGTGCCAGCAGGCCCGGGACAGGGGGTTTCAATCAGCCCCAGCATTTT.

The rearrangement uses TRBV5-1 and TRBJ2-7; D perhaps matches TRBD2 (5 bases). With 1 base removed from V and 5 bases from J, the gap between germline ends came to 16 bases. Germline CDR1 is SGHRS and CDR2 is YFSETQ. CDR3 length equals 15 residues. For the CDR3, the DNA is TGCGCCAGCAGCTTGTCGCCGGTAGACTACGACGAGCAGTACTTC. Protein sequence: CASSLSPVDYDEQYF. Complete variable domain (other parts from reference TRBV5-1 and TRBJ2-7): KAGVTQTPRYLIKTRGQQVTLSCSPISGHRSVSWYQQTPGQGLQFLFEYFSETQRNKGNFPGRFSGRQFSNSRSEMNVSTLELGDSALYLCASSLSPVDYDEQYFGPGTRLTVT.

This chain links TRBV29-1 with TRBJ2-7; no firm D call. V lost 6 bases and J 0 bases, leaving 15 bases between the germline ends. The CDR3 spans 14 residues. Per germline, CDR1 SQVTM and CDR2 ANQGSEA. The CDR3 DNA sequence: TGCAGCGTGAGGCAGGATGTCGGCTCCTACGAGCAGTACTTC. Translating gives CSVRQDVGSYEQYF.